This TCR beta chain was retrieved from a study of PD-1 blockade in classical Hodgkin lymphoma. Germline lookup yields CDR1 SEHNR and CDR2 FQNEAQ (reference sequence). The V and J ends lost 4 bases and 6 bases respectively, with 21 bases between them. The CDR3 length is 17 residues. Measured with immunoSEQ multiplex PCR; TCRdb has only the in-frame clones, and not every one. The sample shows more than 50,000 clones, 90% of them seen only once. With no exception, relapse followed autologous stem cell transplantation in all patients, and brentuximab vedotin exposure varied. Sequenced material: peripheral blood mononuclear cells (PBMCs), taken at baseline. The origin of this receptor is a human donor with classical Hodgkin lymphoma. The rearrangement joins TRBV7-9 to TRBJ2-2; D might be TRBD2 (6 bases). CDR3 coding DNA: TGTGCCAGCAGCTCCCCGTTTAGGAGGGAGATGGCCGGGGAGCTGTTTTTT. Its translation: CASSSPFRREMAGELFF.